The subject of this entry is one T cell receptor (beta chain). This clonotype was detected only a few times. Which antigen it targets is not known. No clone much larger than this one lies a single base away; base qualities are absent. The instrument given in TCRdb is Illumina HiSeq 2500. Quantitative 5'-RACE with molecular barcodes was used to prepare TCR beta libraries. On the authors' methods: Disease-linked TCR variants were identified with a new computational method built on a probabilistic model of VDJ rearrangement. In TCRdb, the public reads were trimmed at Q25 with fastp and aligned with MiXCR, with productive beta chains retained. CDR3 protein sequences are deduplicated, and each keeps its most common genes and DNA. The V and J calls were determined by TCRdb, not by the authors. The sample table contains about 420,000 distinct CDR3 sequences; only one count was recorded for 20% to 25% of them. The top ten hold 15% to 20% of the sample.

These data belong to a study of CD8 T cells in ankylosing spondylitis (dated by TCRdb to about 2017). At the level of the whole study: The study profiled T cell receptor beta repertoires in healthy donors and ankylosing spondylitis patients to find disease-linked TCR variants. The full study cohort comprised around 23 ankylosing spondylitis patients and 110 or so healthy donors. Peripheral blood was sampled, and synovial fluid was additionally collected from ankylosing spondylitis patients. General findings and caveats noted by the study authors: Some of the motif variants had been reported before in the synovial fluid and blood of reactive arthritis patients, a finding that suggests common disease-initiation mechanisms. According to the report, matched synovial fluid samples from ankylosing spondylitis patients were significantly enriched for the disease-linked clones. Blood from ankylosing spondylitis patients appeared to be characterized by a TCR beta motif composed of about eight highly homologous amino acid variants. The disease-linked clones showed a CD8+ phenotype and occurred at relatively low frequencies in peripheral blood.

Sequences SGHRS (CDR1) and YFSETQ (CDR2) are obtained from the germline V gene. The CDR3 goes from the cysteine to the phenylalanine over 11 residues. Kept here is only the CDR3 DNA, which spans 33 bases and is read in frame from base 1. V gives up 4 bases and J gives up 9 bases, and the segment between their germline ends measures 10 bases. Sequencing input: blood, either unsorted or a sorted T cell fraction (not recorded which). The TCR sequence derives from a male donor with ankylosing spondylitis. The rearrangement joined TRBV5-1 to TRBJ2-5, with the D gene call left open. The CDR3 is CASSPREAQYF. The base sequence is TGCGCCAGCAGCCCCCGTGAAGCCCAGTACTTC.